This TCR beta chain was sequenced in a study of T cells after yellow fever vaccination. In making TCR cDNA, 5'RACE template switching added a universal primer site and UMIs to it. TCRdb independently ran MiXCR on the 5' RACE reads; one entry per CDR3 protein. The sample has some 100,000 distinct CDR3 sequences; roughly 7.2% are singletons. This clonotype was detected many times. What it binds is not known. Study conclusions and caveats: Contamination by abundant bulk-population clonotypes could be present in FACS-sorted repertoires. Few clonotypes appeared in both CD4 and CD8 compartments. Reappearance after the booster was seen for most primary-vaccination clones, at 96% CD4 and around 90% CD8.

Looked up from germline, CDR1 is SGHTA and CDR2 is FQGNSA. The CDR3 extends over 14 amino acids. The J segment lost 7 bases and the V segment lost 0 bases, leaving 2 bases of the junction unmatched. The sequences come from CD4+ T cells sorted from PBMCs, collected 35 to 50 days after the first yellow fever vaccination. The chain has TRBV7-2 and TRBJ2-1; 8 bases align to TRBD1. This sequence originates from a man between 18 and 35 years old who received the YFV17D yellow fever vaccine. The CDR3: CASSLAQGANEQFF. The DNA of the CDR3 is TGTGCCAGCAGCTTAGCCCAGGGGGCGAATGAGCAGTTCTTC. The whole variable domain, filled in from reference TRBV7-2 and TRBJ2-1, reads GAGVSQSPSNKVTEKGKDVELRCDPISGHTALYWYRQSLGQGLEFLIYFQGNSAPDKSGLPSDRFSAERTGGSVSTLTIQRTQQEDSAVYLCASSLAQGANEQFFGPGTRLTVL.